The clone carrying this TCR beta chain was detected ten times or more. TCR beta CDR3 amplification from genomic DNA was performed by two-round multiplex PCR. Every TRBV and TRBJ gene had its own specific primer in first-round PCR. TCRdb re-called the multiplex PCR reads with MiXCR, one entry per CDR3 protein. The sample records about 15,000 distinct CDR3 sequences, about 47% being singletons. This sample is part of a study of prognosis after radiotherapy for stage I lung cancer. V lost 0 bases and J 3 bases, leaving 14 bases between the germline ends. The CDR3 totals 15 residues. Germline CDR1 reads DFQATT; CDR2 reads SNEGSKA (reference sequence).

The sequence came from a donor over 45 with non-small cell lung cancer. The rearrangement uses TRBV20-1 and TRBJ1-1; possible D gene TRBD1, 5 bases. This material consisted of PBMCs, taken before or after stereotactic body radiation therapy (not recorded which). In nucleotides, the CDR3 is TGCAGTGCTAGAGATGGTGGGGGAAGGGACACTGAAGCTTTCTTT. This translates into CSARDGGGRDTEAFF.